A single sample gave rise to the 20 T cell receptor beta chains below, sequenced in a study of OX40 agonist ivuxolimab in advanced cancers. The protocol was immunoSEQ multiplex PCR, while the TCRdb copy is restricted to in-frame clones and leaves out a portion. The data contain around 68,000 clones, approximately 90% of them singletons. The source material was CD4+ or CD8+ T cells sorted from blood, sampled in a trial of the OX40 agonist ivuxolimab. These TCRs come from an adult with an advanced solid tumor such as melanoma, head and neck, liver or kidney cancer.

The V gene is TRBV15, the J gene TRBJ2-3; weak D call: TRBD1 (6 bases). The CDR3 is 16 residues long. V was trimmed by 3 bases and J by 3 bases, leaving 16 bases between them. Germline V gene sequence: CDR1 LNHNV, CDR2 YYDKDF (reference sequence). CDR3 nucleotides: TGTGCCACCAGCAGGGGACACATTCGGAGTACAGATACGCAGTATTTT. Residues: CATSRGHIRSTDTQYF.

The CDR3 region has the DNA TGTGCCAGCAGCGCCCGGGGGGGCGACACTGAAGCTTTCTTT. Its translation is CASSARGGDTEAFF. V gene TRBV7-9 combines with J gene TRBJ1-1; D possibly corresponds to TRBD1 (6 bases). The germline CDR1 and CDR2 sequences are SEHNR and FQNEAQ (reference sequence). The CDR3 extends over 14 amino acids. The V gene lost 5 bases and the J gene lost 3 bases, with 13 bases spanning the gap.

The chain combines TRBV19 with TRBJ1-2, with 7 bases matching TRBD1. Germline values: CDR1 LNHDA, CDR2 SQIVND (reference sequence). CDR3 length equals 16 residues. J was trimmed by 0 bases and V by 5 bases; bases with no gene match: 9. CDR3 amino acids: CASSRPGQRPNYGYTF. DNA for the CDR3: TGTGCCAGTAGTCGCCCGGGACAGAGGCCTAACTATGGCTACACCTTC.

V is TRBV7-6 and J is TRBJ2-7; TRBD1 matches 9 bases. V trimming: 1 base; J trimming: 5 bases; junction bases outside the gene matches: 9. CDR3 length: 16 residues. CDR1 is SGHVS and CDR2 is FNYEAQ in the germline V gene. The CDR3 protein is CASSLGSGQGNDEQYF. The DNA for the CDR3 is TGTGCCAGCAGCTTAGGGTCGGGACAGGGAAATGACGAGCAGTACTTC.

This clone was detected once. The rearrangement joins TRBV5-6 to TRBJ2-1; perhaps D is TRBD1 or TRBD2 (5 bases each). Germline assignment: CDR1 SGHDT and CDR2 YYEEEE. Trimming took 3 bases from V and 6 from J, leaving 16 bases between them. There are 15 residues in the CDR3. The CDR3 loop reads CASSWGRSRANEQFF. In DNA, the CDR3 is TGTGCCAGCAGCTGGGGACGGTCAAGGGCCAATGAGCAGTTCTTC.

This sequence joins TRBV2 and TRBJ1-2; 8 bases map to TRBD1. The CDR3 length is 17 residues. V dropped 6 bases and J dropped 0; count of bases not matched to a gene: 12. Germline V gene data show CDR1 as SNHLY and CDR2 as FYNNEI. CDR3 in DNA: TGTGCCAGCAGCCCAAAACCAGGGGGCAGGTCTAACTATGGCTACACCTTC. Translating gives CASSPKPGGRSNYGYTF. Together with reference TRBV2 and TRBJ1-2, the CDR3 gives the full variable domain: EPEVTQTPSHQVTQMGQEVILRCVPISNHLYFYWYRQILGQKVEFLVSFYNNEISEKSEIFDDQFSVERPDGSNFTLKIRSTKLEDSAMYFCASSPKPGGRSNYGYTFGSGTRLTVV.

This chain links TRBV6-5 with TRBJ2-7; a possible D gene is TRBD1 (6 bases). Germline-derived CDR1 and CDR2 are MNHEY and SVGAGI. CDR3 size: 12 residues. V was trimmed by 6 bases and J by 7 bases, leaving 13 bases between them. The CDR3 coding sequence is TGTGCCAGCAGCCGAGGGACATCAGAGCAGTACTTC. It yields the protein CASSRGTSEQYF.

J is TRBJ2-3 and V is TRBV6-1; D is undetermined. The ends were cut back, 4 bases at V and 2 bases at J, with 10 bases in the middle. CDR3 length: 14 residues. Per the germline V gene, CDR1 is MNHNS and CDR2 is SASEGT. The CDR3 region is CASSGGTFTDTQYF. The DNA of the CDR3 is TGTGCCAGCAGTGGTGGCACCTTCACAGATACGCAGTATTTT.

This chain joins TRBV19 and TRBJ1-2; D remains ambiguous. There are 13 residues in the CDR3. The V and J ends lost 2 bases and 1 base respectively, with 5 bases between them. The germline gives CDR1 LNHDA, CDR2 SQIVND (reference sequence). The CDR3 nucleotides are TGTGCCAGTAGTATAAACAGTAACTATGGCTACACCTTC. Translating it yields CASSINSNYGYTF.

This chain joins TRBV5-6 and TRBJ1-1; D gene uncertain. Germline V gene lookup returns CDR1 SGHDT and CDR2 YYEEEE. With 2 bases removed from V and 1 base from J, the gap between germline ends came to 9 bases. CDR3 length equals 14 residues. CDR3 protein: CASSFNGRNTEAFF. Here the CDR3 DNA reads TGTGCCAGCAGCTTTAATGGCAGGAACACTGAAGCTTTCTTT.

On this clone: The junction shows a germline mismatch at one end, possibly a read error. CDR3 in amino acids: CAGSGQETQYF. CDR3 sequence (DNA): TGTGCCGGGAGCGGCCAAGAGACCCAGTACTTC. The rearrangement links TRBV30 to TRBJ2-5, with a possible D match to TRBD2 (5 bases). The germline V gene encodes CDR1 GTSNPN and CDR2 SVGIG (reference sequence). The CDR3 is 11 residues long. Drawing the rest from reference TRBV30 and TRBJ2-5, the complete variable domain is SQTIHQWPATLVQPVGSPLSLECTVEGTSNPNLYWYRQAAGRGLQLLFYSVGIGQISSEVPQNLSASRPQDRQFILSSKKLLLSDSGFYLCAGSGQETQYFGPGTRLLVL.

This clone was picked up a small number of times. The V call is TRBV30, the J call TRBJ1-5; D remains ambiguous. Germline assignment: CDR1 GTSNPN and CDR2 SVGIG (reference sequence). V lost 4 bases to trimming and J lost 5 bases, with 15 bases between them. This CDR3 has 14 amino acids. CDR3 coding DNA: TGTGCCTGGAATTGGCCCAACCTCGATCAGCCCCAGCATTTT. This sequence encodes CAWNWPNLDQPQHF.

This chain joins TRBV28 and TRBJ2-7, with D perhaps TRBD1 (6 bases). The CDR3 is made up of 14 amino acids. Germline V lookup: CDR1 MDHEN, CDR2 SYDVKM. V lost 5 bases and J lost 2, with 13 bases in between. This CDR3 reads CASSHLTGTYEQYF. In DNA form, the CDR3 reads TGTGCCAGCAGTCACCTCACAGGGACCTACGAGCAGTACTTC.

The V call is TRBV2, the J call TRBJ2-2; D unresolved. The CDR3 extends over 14 amino acids. V shed 5 bases and J shed 9 bases, with 16 bases lying between them. Germline V lookup: CDR1 SNHLY, CDR2 FYNNEI. The CDR3 DNA is TGTGCCAGCAGTACAACCAGAATCCACCGGGAGCTGTTTTTT. It yields the protein CASSTTRIHRELFF. Drawing the rest from reference TRBV2 and TRBJ2-2, the complete variable domain is EPEVTQTPSHQVTQMGQEVILRCVPISNHLYFYWYRQILGQKVEFLVSFYNNEISEKSEIFDDQFSVERPDGSNFTLKIRSTKLEDSAMYFCASSTTRIHRELFFGEGSRLTVL.

The V gene is TRBV27, the J gene TRBJ2-1; 7 bases agree with TRBD2. Germline V lookup: CDR1 MNHEY, CDR2 SMNVEV (reference sequence). The V segment lost 2 bases and the J segment 7 bases; nucleotides outside the gene matches: 5. This CDR3 region has 14 residues. The CDR3 coding sequence is TGTGCCAGCAGTTTAGTGGGGGGAGGGAATGAGCAGTTCTTC. This sequence encodes CASSLVGGGNEQFF.

The chain couples TRBV11-1 to TRBJ1-1; D gene ambiguous. Deletions cut 2 bases from V and 1 base from J, with 8 bases between. The V gene's germline CDR1 is SGHAT and CDR2 FQDESV (reference sequence). CDR3 length: 14 residues. In nucleotides, the CDR3 is TGTGCCAGCAGCTTAAGTTTGGGGAACACTGAAGCTTTCTTT. Translation gives CASSLSLGNTEAFF.

The table lists this clone with a count of one. J is TRBJ2-2 and V is TRBV14, with TRBD2 matching 12 bases. V shed 2 bases and J 1 base; nucleotides not matched to a gene: 2. CDR3 size: 17 residues. Germline loops: CDR1 SGHDN, CDR2 FVKESK. The CDR3 DNA is TGTGCCAGCAGCCAACTGGGACTAGCGGGGAACACCGGGGAGCTGTTTTTT. It yields the protein CASSQLGLAGNTGELFF.

The chain carries TRBV19 and TRBJ1-1; possible D gene TRBD1, 5 bases. This CDR3 contains 14 residues. The ends were cut back, 3 bases at V and 1 base at J, with 9 bases in the middle. Per the germline V gene, CDR1 is LNHDA and CDR2 is SQIVND (reference sequence). In nucleotides, the CDR3 is TGTGCCAGTAGTATTCTGACAGAGAACACTGAAGCTTTCTTT. This encodes CASSILTENTEAFF.

Here the CDR3 DNA reads TGTGCCAGCAGACAGGGAACAACGGCATGCGAGCAGTACTTC. Translation gives CASRQGTTACEQYF. The J gene is TRBJ2-7, the V gene TRBV6-7, with D maybe TRBD1 (6 bases). TRBV6-7 is an open reading frame whose function is uncertain. The V end was cut by 6 bases, the J end by 6 bases, with 18 bases between. The CDR3 length is 14 residues.

This sequence joins TRBV19 and TRBJ1-6; weak D call: TRBD1 (5 bases). The CDR3 spans 16 residues. V lost 7 bases and J 5 bases, leaving 18 bases between the germline ends. Germline values: CDR1 LNHDA, CDR2 SQIVND (reference sequence). The CDR3 sequence is CASKPGGALNNSPLHF. CDR3 bases: TGTGCCAGTAAACCCGGAGGGGCATTAAATAATTCACCCCTCCACTTT.